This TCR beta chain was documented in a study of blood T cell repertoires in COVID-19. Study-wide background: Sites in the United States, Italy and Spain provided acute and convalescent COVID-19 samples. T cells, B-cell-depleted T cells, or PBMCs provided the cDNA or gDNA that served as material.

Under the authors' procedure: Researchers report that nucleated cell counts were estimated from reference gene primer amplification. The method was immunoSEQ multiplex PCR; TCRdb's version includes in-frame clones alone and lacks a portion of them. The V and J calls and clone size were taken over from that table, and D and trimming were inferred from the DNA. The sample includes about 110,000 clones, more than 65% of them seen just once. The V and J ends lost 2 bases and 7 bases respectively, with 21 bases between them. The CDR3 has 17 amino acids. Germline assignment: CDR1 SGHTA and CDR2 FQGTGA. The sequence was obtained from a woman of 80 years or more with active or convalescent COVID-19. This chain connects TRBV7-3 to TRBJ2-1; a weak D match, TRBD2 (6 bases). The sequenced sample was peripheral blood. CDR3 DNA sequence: TGTGCCAGCAGCTTACGAATGAGGGACTCCACGGGGAATGAGCAGTTCTTC. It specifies CASSLRMRDSTGNEQFF.